The present TCR beta chain was sequenced within a study of blood T cells in healthy people across ages. This clonotype occurred a few times. A second roughly 6 to 12 cycle PCR used barcoded and J-beta primers. Each cDNA molecule, via a template-switch adaptor with 12 random nucleotides, was tagged. TCRdb used MiXCR to reprocess the 5' RACE reads, holding one entry per CDR3 protein. The repertoire holds roughly 650,000 distinct CDR3 sequences, with around 32% as singletons. Sequencing was done on a sample of blood. This TCR was recovered from an elderly woman in good health.

The CDR3 DNA reads as TGTGCCTGGAGTGTGGCAGGGGTTGGTGCGCCTGAAGCTTTCTTT. Its protein product is CAWSVAGVGAPEAFF. V gene TRBV30 combines with J gene TRBJ1-1, with D possibly being TRBD1 (6 bases). The CDR3 is 15 residues long. CDR1 and CDR2 (germline): GTSNPN, SVGIG (reference sequence). V was clipped by 0 bases and J by 6 bases, with 17 bases between them.